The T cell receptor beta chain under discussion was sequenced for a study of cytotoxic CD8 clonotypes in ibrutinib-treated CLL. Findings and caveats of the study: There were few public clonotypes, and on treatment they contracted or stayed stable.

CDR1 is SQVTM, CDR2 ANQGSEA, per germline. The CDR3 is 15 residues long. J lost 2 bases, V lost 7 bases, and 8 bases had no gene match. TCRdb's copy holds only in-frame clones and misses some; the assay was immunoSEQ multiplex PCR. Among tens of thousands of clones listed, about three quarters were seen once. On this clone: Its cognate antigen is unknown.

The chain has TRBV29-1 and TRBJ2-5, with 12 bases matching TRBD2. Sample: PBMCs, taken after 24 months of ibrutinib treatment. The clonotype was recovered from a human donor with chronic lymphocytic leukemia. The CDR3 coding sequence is TGCAGCGCCCAGACTAGCGGGGGTTTACAAGAGACCCAGTACTTC. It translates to CSAQTSGGLQETQYF.